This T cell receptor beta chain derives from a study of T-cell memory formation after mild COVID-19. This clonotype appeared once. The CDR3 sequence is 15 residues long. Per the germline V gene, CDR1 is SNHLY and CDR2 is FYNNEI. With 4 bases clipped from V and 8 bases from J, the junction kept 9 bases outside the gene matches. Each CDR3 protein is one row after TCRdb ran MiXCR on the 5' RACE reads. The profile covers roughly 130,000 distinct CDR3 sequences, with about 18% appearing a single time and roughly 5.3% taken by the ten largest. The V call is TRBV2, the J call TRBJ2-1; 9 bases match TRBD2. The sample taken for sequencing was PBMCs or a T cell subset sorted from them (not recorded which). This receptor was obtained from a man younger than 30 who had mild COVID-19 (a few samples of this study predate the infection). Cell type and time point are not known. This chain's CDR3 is CASSAGPGLADEQFF. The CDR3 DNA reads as TGTGCCAGCAGTGCCGGGCCGGGACTAGCAGATGAGCAGTTCTTC.